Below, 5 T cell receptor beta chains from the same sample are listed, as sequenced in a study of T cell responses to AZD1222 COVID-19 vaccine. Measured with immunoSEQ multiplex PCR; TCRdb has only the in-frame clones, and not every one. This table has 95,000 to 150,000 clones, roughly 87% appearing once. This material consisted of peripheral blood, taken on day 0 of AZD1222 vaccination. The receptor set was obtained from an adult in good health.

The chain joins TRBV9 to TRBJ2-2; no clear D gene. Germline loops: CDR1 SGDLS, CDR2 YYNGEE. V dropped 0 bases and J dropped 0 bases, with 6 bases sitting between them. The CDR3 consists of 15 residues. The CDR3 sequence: CASSVGMTNTGELFF. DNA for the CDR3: TGTGCCAGCAGCGTAGGCATGACGAACACCGGGGAGCTGTTTTTT.

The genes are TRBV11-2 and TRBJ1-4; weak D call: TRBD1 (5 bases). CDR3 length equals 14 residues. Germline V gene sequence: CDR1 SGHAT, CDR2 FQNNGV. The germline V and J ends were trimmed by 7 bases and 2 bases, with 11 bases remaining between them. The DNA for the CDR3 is TGTGCCAGCACCCCGGGACCGACTAATGAAAAACTGTTTTTT. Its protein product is CASTPGPTNEKLFF.

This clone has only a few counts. The CDR3 here is CASRRFVQETQYF. The CDR3 DNA reads TGTGCCAGCAGACGCTTTGTCCAAGAGACCCAGTACTTC. The rearrangement uses TRBV6-5 and TRBJ2-5; D remains unclear. V was clipped by 6 bases and J by 1 base, with 9 bases between them. CDR1 and CDR2 from the germline V gene are MNHEY and SVGAGI. The CDR3 consists of 13 residues.

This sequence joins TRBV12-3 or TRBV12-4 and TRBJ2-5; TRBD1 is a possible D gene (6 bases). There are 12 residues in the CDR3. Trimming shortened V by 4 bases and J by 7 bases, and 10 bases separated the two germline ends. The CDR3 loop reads CASSSPQGTQYF. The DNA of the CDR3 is TGTGCCAGCAGTTCGCCACAGGGGACCCAGTACTTC.

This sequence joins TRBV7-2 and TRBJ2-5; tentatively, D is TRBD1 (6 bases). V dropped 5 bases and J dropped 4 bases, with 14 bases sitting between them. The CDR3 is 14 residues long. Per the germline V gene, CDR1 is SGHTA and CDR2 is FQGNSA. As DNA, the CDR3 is TGTGCCAGCAGCCCCTTCGGACAGCTAGAGACCCAGTACTTC. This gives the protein CASSPFGQLETQYF.